The following is a TCR beta chain sequence with its context. One junction end does not reproduce the germline sequence, and a read error may be involved. No cell sorting was done before RNA was extracted from the tissue. The data originate from a study of tumor and adjacent non-tumor tissue in lung cancer. Study-level background: There were some 12 adenocarcinoma, 2 squamous cell carcinoma and 1 small cell lung cancer cases.

This CDR3 is 12 amino acids long. Germline loops: CDR1 WSHSY, CDR2 SAAADI. TCRbeta libraries were built with three rounds of nested PCR, modified from ARM-PCR. MiXCR, applied by TCRdb to the multiplex PCR reads, yields one record per CDR3 protein. The data contain under 95,000 distinct CDR3 sequences, about three fifths of them singletons. The sequence came from a man between 65 and 80 years old with non-small cell lung cancer. This chain links TRBV10-2 with TRBJ2-5; 7 bases fit TRBD2. The specimen was lung tumor tissue. The CDR3 DNA reads as TGCGCCAGCGGGCAACGGCGGGAGACTCAGTACTTC. It yields the protein CASGQRRETQYF.